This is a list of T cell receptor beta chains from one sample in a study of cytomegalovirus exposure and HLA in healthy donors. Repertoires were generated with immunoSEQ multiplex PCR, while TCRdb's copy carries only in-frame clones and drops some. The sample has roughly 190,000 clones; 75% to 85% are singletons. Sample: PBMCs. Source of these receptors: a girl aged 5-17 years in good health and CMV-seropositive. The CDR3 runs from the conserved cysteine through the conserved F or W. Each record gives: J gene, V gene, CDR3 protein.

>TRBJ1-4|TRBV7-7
CASSLAAGLNEKLFF
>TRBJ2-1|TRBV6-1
CASTPGTSYNEQFF
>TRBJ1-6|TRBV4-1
CASSHEWTGGSPLHF
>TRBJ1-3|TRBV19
CASKRQVLGNTIYF
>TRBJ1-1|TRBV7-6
CASSRGVDTEAFF
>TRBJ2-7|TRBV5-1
CASKYYQGFHEQYF
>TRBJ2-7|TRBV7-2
CASSFGRGYEQYF
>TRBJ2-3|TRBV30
CAHSQGVNTQYF
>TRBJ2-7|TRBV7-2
CASSSRTGSYEQHF
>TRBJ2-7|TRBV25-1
CASSEWRSSPGRYEQYF
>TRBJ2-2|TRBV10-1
CASSEGGAAEIHTGELFF
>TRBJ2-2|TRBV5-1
CASSLVTGRNTGELFF
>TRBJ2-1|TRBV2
CASTGGTSGAHEQFF
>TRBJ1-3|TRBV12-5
CASGLVRDTIYF
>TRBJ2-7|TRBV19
CASSVPGTYYEQYF
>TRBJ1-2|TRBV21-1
CASSKAGLRDYGYTF
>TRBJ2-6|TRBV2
CASSVQGARGANVLTF
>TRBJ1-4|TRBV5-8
CASSFGQGATNEKLFF
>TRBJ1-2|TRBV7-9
CASSLGTAPLGGYTF
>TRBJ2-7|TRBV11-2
CASSLDRTSYEQYF
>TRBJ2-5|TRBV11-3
CASSLEPGLAGGSLRTQYF
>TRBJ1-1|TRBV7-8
CASSLAVKTGVTEAFF
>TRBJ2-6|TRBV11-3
CASSPPGVPGANVLTF
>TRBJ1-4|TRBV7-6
CASSPGQGGGEKLFF
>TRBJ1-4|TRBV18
CASSLDRTGKLFF
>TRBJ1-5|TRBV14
CASSQVEGGGMNQPQHF
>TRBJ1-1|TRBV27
CASRPEQGWNTEAFF
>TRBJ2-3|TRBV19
CASSLGGAGGDTQYF
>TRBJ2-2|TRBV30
CAWSGTGGTGELFF
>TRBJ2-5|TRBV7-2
CASSPGQGAETQYF
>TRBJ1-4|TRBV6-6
CASSQTGSNEKLFF
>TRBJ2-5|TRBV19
CASSSQGRETQYF
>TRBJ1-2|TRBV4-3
CASSQDDSNYGYTF
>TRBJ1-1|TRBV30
CAWSVQDRAFEAFF
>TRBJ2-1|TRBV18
CASSPPNQLGGGRNEQFF